Following are 14 T cell receptor beta chains from one sample sequenced in a study of shared clonotypes between healthy human individuals. Clones were read by immunoSEQ multiplex PCR, and TCRdb kept only the in-frame ones, dropping some. The table records some 1.1 million clones, roughly 80% of them present only once. Sequencing was carried out using memory CD4+ T cells from PBMCs. Subset described: CD45RA-negative fraction. The receptors stem from a man between 18 and 35 years old in good health. Some clones in this sample may be carry-over from other donors' samples.

This chain uses TRBV30 with TRBJ2-2, with no clear D. The germline gives CDR1 GTSNPN, CDR2 SVGIG (reference sequence). This CDR3 region has 13 residues. The V and J ends lost 2 bases and 0 bases respectively, with 4 bases between them. CDR3 amino acids: CAWSKANTGELFF. Written as DNA, the CDR3 is TGTGCCTGGAGTAAGGCGAACACCGGGGAGCTGTTTTTT.

The chain carries TRBV7-3 and TRBJ2-5, with unresolved D. The CDR3 consists of 14 residues. CDR1 and CDR2 from the germline V gene are SGHTA and FQGTGA. The V and J ends lost 2 bases and 4 bases respectively, with 11 bases between them. The CDR3 DNA sequence: TGTGCCAGCAGCTTATCGCACAACTCAGAGACCCAGTACTTC. Protein sequence: CASSLSHNSETQYF.

This sequence joins TRBV29-1 and TRBJ1-2; 7 nucleotides agree with TRBD1. There are 15 residues in the CDR3. Trimming removed 7 bases from V and 4 bases from J; junction bases left unmatched: 15. Germline CDR1 reads SQVTM; CDR2 reads ANQGSEA. CDR3 sequence reads: CSAMKGLDRSYGYTF. The CDR3 bases are TGCAGCGCAATGAAAGGGTTGGACAGGAGCTATGGCTACACCTTC.

The gene calls are TRBV7-6 and TRBJ2-7; D is undetermined. Per the germline V gene, CDR1 is SGHVS and CDR2 is FNYEAQ. This CDR3 contains 15 residues. The V end lost 0 bases, the J end lost 3 bases, and 12 bases lay between the germline ends. The CDR3 spells CASSLAGQVYYEQYF. The CDR3 coding sequence is TGTGCCAGCAGCTTAGCGGGTCAGGTTTACTACGAGCAGTACTTC. Combining the CDR3 with reference TRBV7-6 and TRBJ2-7 gives the whole variable domain GAGVSQSPRYKVTKRGQDVALRCDPISGHVSLYWYRQALGQGPEFLTYFNYEAQQDKSGLPNDRFSAERPEGSISTLTIQRTEQRDSAMYRCASSLAGQVYYEQYFGPGTRLTVT.

This clone turned up a few times. V gene TRBV7-5 combines with J gene TRBJ1-1; the D call in the table, TRBD1, was not verified against the DNA. TRBV7-5 is marked as a pseudogene. The CDR3 consists of 15 residues. The CDR3 DNA sequence: TGTGCCAGAAGGAGTCGGGACAGGGAAAACACTGAAGCTTTCTTT. Protein product: CARRSRDRENTEAFF.

This chain links TRBV6-1 with TRBJ2-7; possible D gene TRBD2, 6 bases. Per germline, CDR1 MNHNS and CDR2 SASEGT. The CDR3 runs to 13 residues. V lost 8 bases and J lost 4, with 15 bases in between. The chain's CDR3 is CASEAGLVYEQYF. CDR3 nucleotides: TGTGCCAGCGAGGCGGGACTGGTTTACGAGCAGTACTTC.

The chain couples TRBV7-2 to TRBJ2-2; TRBD1 agrees at 7 bases. This CDR3 has 17 amino acids. Germline V CDR1 and CDR2: SGHTA, FQGNSA. Trimming cost V 0 bases and J 2 bases; bases outside gene matches: 6. The CDR3 spells CASSLALRQGNTGELFF. CDR3 in DNA: TGTGCCAGCAGCTTAGCCCTTCGACAGGGAAACACCGGGGAGCTGTTTTTT.

The chain couples TRBV9 to TRBJ1-2; no definite D call. The CDR3 spans 13 residues. Germline CDR1 reads SGDLS; CDR2 reads YYNGEE. V lost 0 bases and J 7 bases, leaving 10 bases between the germline ends. CDR3 bases: TGTGCCAGCAGCGTAGAAGGATGGGGTGGCTACACCTTC. Translating gives CASSVEGWGGYTF.

The gene calls are TRBV7-9 and TRBJ2-7, with a tentative D call TRBD2 (6 bases). The germline CDR1 and CDR2 sequences are SEHNR and FQNEAQ (reference sequence). V lost 5 bases and J 3 bases, leaving 14 bases between the germline ends. This CDR3 region has 14 residues. The CDR3 nucleotides read TGTGCCAGCAGCCGCAGCGGGTTCGGCTACGAGCAGTACTTC. Translating it yields CASSRSGFGYEQYF.

This clone appeared once. V is TRBV5-1 and J is TRBJ2-2; 7 positions match TRBD2. The germline CDR1 and CDR2 sequences are SGHRS and YFSETQ. The J segment lost 2 bases and the V segment lost 0 bases, leaving 4 bases of the junction unmatched. The CDR3 is made up of 16 amino acids. In DNA, the CDR3 is TGCGCCAGCAGCTTGGACCCTAGCGGAAACACCGGGGAGCTGTTTTTT. This codes for CASSLDPSGNTGELFF. The whole variable domain, remainder taken from reference TRBV5-1 and TRBJ2-2, is KAGVTQTPRYLIKTRGQQVTLSCSPISGHRSVSWYQQTPGQGLQFLFEYFSETQRNKGNFPGRFSGRQFSNSRSEMNVSTLELGDSALYLCASSLDPSGNTGELFFGEGSRLTVL.

This chain connects TRBV30 to TRBJ1-2, with D hard to call. Germline loops: CDR1 GTSNPN, CDR2 SVGIG (reference sequence). V gave up 8 bases and J gave up 10 bases, with 17 bases separating them. CDR3 size: 11 residues. The CDR3 sequence is CAGFSSWYYTF. The CDR3 DNA reads as TGTGCCGGGTTCAGCTCATGGTACTACACCTTC.

J is TRBJ2-1 and V is TRBV5-1; 9 bases map to TRBD1. There are 14 residues in the CDR3. With V trimmed by 3 bases and J by 9 bases, 7 bases remained unmatched. The germline CDR1 and CDR2 sequences are SGHRS and YFSETQ. The CDR3 sequence is CASSSPGQGPEQFF. CDR3 nucleotide sequence: TGCGCCAGCAGCTCCCCGGGACAGGGCCCTGAGCAGTTCTTC. The full variable domain, with the rest looked up from reference TRBV5-1 and TRBJ2-1, is KAGVTQTPRYLIKTRGQQVTLSCSPISGHRSVSWYQQTPGQGLQFLFEYFSETQRNKGNFPGRFSGRQFSNSRSEMNVSTLELGDSALYLCASSSPGQGPEQFFGPGTRLTVL.

This clone is a singleton in its sample. CDR3 region: CAGTGNNEQFF. Here the CDR3 DNA reads TGTGCCGGGACAGGGAACAATGAGCAGTTCTTC. The chain is built from TRBV6-5 and TRBJ2-1, with 9 bases that match TRBD1. The trim removed 11 bases at V and 5 bases at J, leaving 1 base unmatched. CDR3 length: 11 amino acids. The germline V gene encodes CDR1 MNHEY and CDR2 SVGAGI.

The chain links TRBV4-2 to TRBJ1-1; D might be TRBD1 (5 bases). This CDR3 has 14 amino acids. Germline assignment: CDR1 LGHNA and CDR2 YNFKEQ. Trimming pared 0 bases from V and 11 bases from J, leaving 16 bases between. As DNA, the CDR3 is TGTGCCAGCAGCCAAGAGGTCGTGGGGGTAGGGGCTTTCTTT. Translation gives CASSQEVVGVGAFF.